The clone carrying this TCR beta chain appeared a few times. Its antigen is not identified. This specimen comes from a study of T-cell memory formation after mild COVID-19. Notes on the study in general: A balance of CD4 and CD8 characterized clones contracting day 15 to 85, whereas later expanders leaned CD4+. That cross-reactive memory joined was suggested by some responding clones appearing in pre-infection memory. CD4+ contracting clones lay mainly in CM and EM, CD8+ ones in EMRA.

TCRdb re-called the 5' RACE reads with MiXCR, one entry per CDR3 protein. This table has a few hundred thousand distinct CDR3 sequences, less than 9.5% appearing once. V was shortened by 3 bases and J by 3 bases, with 14 bases between the two germline ends. Germline CDR1 reads DFQATT; CDR2 reads SNEGSKA (reference sequence). The CDR3 length is 14 residues. This sequence was found in a man younger than 30 who had mild COVID-19 (a few samples of this study predate the infection). Cell type and time point are not known. The rearrangement links TRBV20-1 to TRBJ1-1; possibly TRBD1 for D (5 bases). Input material: PBMCs or a T cell subset sorted from them (not recorded which). Here the CDR3 reads CSARPPGQHTEAFF. For the CDR3, the DNA is TGCAGTGCTAGGCCCCCAGGACAACACACTGAAGCTTTCTTT.